These 25 T cell receptor beta chains were sequenced from one sample in a study of blood T cells in healthy people across ages. Next came a second PCR, run for about 6 to 12 cycles, which used a sample-barcoded 5' primer along with a J-beta primer mix. A single record per CDR3 protein comes from TCRdb applying MiXCR to the 5' RACE reads. Of about 1.1 million distinct CDR3 sequences listed, roughly two fifths are singletons. Input material: blood. Receptor source: a man younger than 30 in good health.

This clonotype was seen more than once but under ten times. The rearrangement joins TRBV12-3 or TRBV12-4 to TRBJ2-5; D tentatively fits TRBD1 or TRBD2 (5 bases each). This CDR3 has 14 amino acids. V lost 6 bases and J 4 bases, leaving 15 bases between the germline ends. CDR3 in DNA: TGTGCCAGCAGAGGGACGGACTCAGGAGAGACCCAGTACTTC. Residues: CASRGTDSGETQYF.

This clonotype was seen just once. J is TRBJ1-2 and V is TRBV12-5; the D gene is possibly TRBD1 (5 bases). This CDR3 is 12 amino acids long. V lost 5 bases to trimming and J lost 8 bases, with 12 bases between them. Germline V gene sequence: CDR1 LGHNT, CDR2 FRNRAP. The CDR3 coding sequence is TGTGCTAGTGGTCCAGGGACGGGCGGCTACACCTTC. Its protein product is CASGPGTGGYTF.

This clonotype was picked up a small number of times. The chain links TRBV5-6 to TRBJ1-5, with D unresolved. Germline V gene data show CDR1 as SGHDT and CDR2 as YYEEEE. The length of the CDR3 is 14 residues. Trimming removed 2 bases at V and 3 bases at J, with 9 bases between. In DNA, the CDR3 is TGTGCCAGCAGCTTTGGAAGATACAATCAGCCCCAGCATTTT. This sequence encodes CASSFGRYNQPQHF. The full variable domain, rest sourced from reference TRBV5-6 and TRBJ1-5, is DAGVTQSPTHLIKTRGQQVTLRCSPKSGHDTVSWYQQALGQGPQFIFQYYEEEERQRGNFPDRFSGHQFPNYSSELNVNALLLGDSALYLCASSFGRYNQPQHFGDGTRLSIL.

As regards this clonotype: Possible read error: a much larger clone is one base away. The chain carries TRBV13 and TRBJ2-7, with D possibly TRBD1 on 5 matching bases. The germline CDR1 and CDR2 sequences are PRHDT and FYEKMQ (reference sequence). CDR3 length: 16 residues. V lost 5 bases and J lost 2, with 19 bases in between. The CDR3 nucleotides read TGTGCCAGCAGCCCGTCGGTAGGGGTTGAAGCCTACGAGCAGTACTTC. It codes for CASSPSVGVEAYEQYF.

The V and J genes are TRBV20-1 and TRBJ1-2, with 9 bases identical to TRBD1. V lost 6 bases, J lost 9 bases, and 11 bases stayed unmatched. This CDR3 is 13 amino acids long. The germline CDR1 and CDR2 sequences are DFQATT and SNEGSKA (reference sequence). In DNA form, the CDR3 reads TGCAGTGCAAGCGGACAGGGGCGAGGGAGCTACACCTTC. Its protein product is CSASGQGRGSYTF.

The chain carries TRBV28 and TRBJ1-5; 7 bases map to TRBD1. This CDR3 is 11 amino acids long. CDR1 is MDHEN, CDR2 SYDVKM, per germline. V was clipped by 9 bases and J by 9 bases; unmatched bases: 5. CDR3 nucleotides: TGTGCCAGACAGGGGCCGGGGCCCCAGCATTTT. Its translation: CARQGPGPQHF.

In nucleotides, the CDR3 is TGTGCCAGCGGTGAACCGGGACAGGGAACTGAAGCTTTCTTT. Translation: CASGEPGQGTEAFF. The chain links TRBV6-2 or TRBV6-3 to TRBJ1-1; 9 bases match TRBD1. The V segment lost 8 bases and the J segment 5 bases; nucleotides outside the gene matches: 9. CDR1 and CDR2 from the germline V gene are MNHEY and SVGEGT. This CDR3 spans 14 amino acids.

This clonotype occurred a few times. The V call is TRBV9, the J call TRBJ2-3, with D perhaps matching TRBD2 (5 bases). The CDR3 consists of 14 residues. The V and J ends lost 6 bases and 0 bases respectively, with 11 bases between them. Germline assignment: CDR1 SGDLS and CDR2 YYNGEE. The CDR3 reads CASTLATSTDTQYF. CDR3 coding DNA: TGTGCCAGCACCCTAGCCACTAGCACAGATACGCAGTATTTT.

This clonotype has a handful of counts. This sequence joins TRBV29-1 and TRBJ1-2; TRBD1 might be the D (6 bases). CDR1 is SQVTM and CDR2 is ANQGSEA in the germline V gene. The CDR3 consists of 13 residues. Trimming removed 4 bases from V and 5 bases from J, with 14 bases in between. CDR3 coding DNA: TGCAGCGTTGTAGTCCAGGGGTTTTATGGCTACACCTTC. It translates to CSVVVQGFYGYTF.

This clonotype was observed a few times. The CDR3 DNA sequence: TGCAGTGCTAGACCATCGAGGGGGGTGAACACTGAAGCTTTCTTT. Its protein is CSARPSRGVNTEAFF. The chain has TRBV20-1 and TRBJ1-1, with a possible D match to TRBD1 (6 bases). CDR3 length equals 15 residues. The ends were cut back, 2 bases at V and 0 bases at J, with 13 bases in the middle. Germline lookup yields CDR1 DFQATT and CDR2 SNEGSKA (reference sequence).

The chain links TRBV12-3 or TRBV12-4 to TRBJ2-5; no firm D call. The DNA end is more similar to TRBJ2-7, so the J call may be wrong. The CDR3 consists of 13 residues. The CDR3 is CASSVVSWYEQYF. CDR3 nucleotides: TGTGCCAGCAGTGTTGTGTCGTGGTACGAGCAGTACTTC.

CDR3 bases: TGCGCCAGCAGCCAAGTCTCAGGGCGGGGGGACAACACCGGGGAGCTGTTTTTT. It specifies CASSQVSGRGDNTGELFF. V is TRBV4-1 and J is TRBJ2-2, with 8 positions matching TRBD2. CDR3 size: 18 residues. V shed 1 base and J 2 bases; nucleotides not matched to a gene: 9. CDR1 MGHRA and CDR2 YSYEKL come from the germline V gene.

This clonotype was detected ten times or more. This chain connects TRBV20-1 to TRBJ1-5; D is undetermined. V was shortened by 0 bases and J by 0 bases, with 9 bases between the two germline ends. Germline V gives CDR1 DFQATT, CDR2 SNEGSKA (reference sequence). This CDR3 comprises 15 residues. CDR3 residues: CSARDFGYSNQPQHF. The CDR3 DNA follows: TGCAGTGCTAGAGATTTCGGGTATAGCAATCAGCCCCAGCATTTT.

In this sample, this clonotype turned up once. The junction differs from germline at one of its ends, possibly a read error. The chain links TRBV29-1 to TRBJ2-1; a possible D gene is TRBD1 (6 bases). CDR1 and CDR2 from the germline V gene are SQVTM and ANQGSEA. The CDR3 covers 14 residues. The CDR3 coding sequence is TGCAGCGTGGAAGATAACAGGGTGGAGTGGTTGCAGTTCTTC. This gives the protein CSVEDNRVEWLQFF.

This chain links TRBV28 with TRBJ2-3; D uncertain. There are 13 residues in the CDR3. V was shortened by 5 bases and J by 6 bases, with 12 bases between the two germline ends. CDR1 and CDR2 (germline): MDHEN, SYDVKM. The DNA of the CDR3 is TGTGCCAGCAGTCGACCGGCGCGGGATACGCAGTATTTT. Protein: CASSRPARDTQYF.

This clonotype was seen only a few times. This chain uses TRBV6-2 or TRBV6-3 with TRBJ2-1; no firm D call. Trimming shortened V by 5 bases and J by 6 bases, and 11 bases separated the two germline ends. Germline V gene lookup returns CDR1 MNHEY and CDR2 SVGEGT. This CDR3 is built from 13 residues. The CDR3 reads CASSHGESNEQFF. Here the CDR3 DNA reads TGTGCCAGCAGTCACGGAGAAAGCAATGAGCAGTTCTTC.

The chain links TRBV20-1 to TRBJ1-2; D unclear. The CDR3 runs 12 residues. Germline assignment: CDR1 DFQATT and CDR2 SNEGSKA (reference sequence). V lost 3 bases to trimming and J lost 6 bases, with 11 bases between them. The CDR3 nucleotides are TGCAGTGCTAGTGCAGGAGGGAATGGCTACACCTTC. It yields the protein CSASAGGNGYTF.

This clonotype has ten or more counts. For the CDR3, the DNA is TGCAGTGCTAGAGTACACGAATACGAGCAGTACTTC. This encodes CSARVHEYEQYF. The gene calls are TRBV20-1 and TRBJ2-7; D unresolved. This CDR3 has 12 amino acids. CDR1 is DFQATT and CDR2 is SNEGSKA in the germline V gene (reference sequence). Trimming pared 1 base from V and 4 bases from J, leaving 8 bases between.

This chain links TRBV5-1 with TRBJ1-1, with a possible D match to TRBD1 (6 bases). Germline V gene sequence: CDR1 SGHRS, CDR2 YFSETQ. This CDR3 comprises 14 residues. The germline V and J ends were trimmed by 4 bases and 5 bases, with 15 bases remaining between them. In DNA form, the CDR3 reads TGCGCCAGCAGCCTCCCACAGGGAGAGACTGAAGCTTTCTTT. Translating it yields CASSLPQGETEAFF.

In regard to this clonotype: The junction departs from the called germline gene at one end, perhaps through a read error. The rearrangement joins TRBV28 to TRBJ1-4; D uncertain. Germline V gene lookup returns CDR1 MDHEN and CDR2 SYDVKM. CDR3 length: 14 residues. CDR3 residues: CASSLRAANGKLFF. CDR3 bases: TGTGCCAGCAGTTTGAGGGCCGCTAATGGAAAACTGTTTTTT.

Comments on this clonotype: Germline and junction disagree at one end, which may indicate a read error. This sequence joins TRBV5-6 and TRBJ1-4; tentative D call: TRBD1 (5 bases). This CDR3 region has 15 residues. CDR1 and CDR2 from the germline V gene are SGHDT and YYEEEE. The CDR3 region is CASSLMGEANERLFF. CDR3 DNA: TGTGCCAGCAGCTTGATGGGGGAGGCTAATGAAAGACTGTTTTTT.

Concerning this clonotype itself: A much larger clone sits a single nucleotide away, making a read error possible. The chain is built from TRBV3-1 and TRBJ2-5; D call uncertain. The DNA end lines up better with TRBJ2-7; the J call may be wrong. The CDR3 has 14 residues. Germline CDR1 reads LGHDT; CDR2 reads YNNKEL (reference sequence). The CDR3: CASNQDRLSYEQYF. The CDR3 DNA sequence: TGTGCCAGCAACCAAGACCGCCTCTCCTACGAGCAGTACTTC.

The rearrangement uses TRBV10-3 and TRBJ2-1; 8 positions match TRBD2. The CDR3 runs to 12 residues. Per germline, CDR1 ENHRY and CDR2 SYGVKD. V gave up 6 bases and J gave up 8 bases; unmatched junction bases: 3. The CDR3 loop reads CAIRETSDEQFF. For the CDR3, the DNA is TGTGCCATCAGGGAGACTAGCGATGAGCAGTTCTTC.

This clonotype was seen a handful of times. The chain carries TRBV4-1 and TRBJ1-1; 7 bases are a match to TRBD1. Germline V CDR1 and CDR2: MGHRA, YSYEKL. V dropped 2 bases and J dropped 8; count of bases not matched to a gene: 2. The CDR3 is made up of 12 amino acids. The CDR3 coding sequence is TGCGCCAGCAGCCAAAAGGGACAGGAAGCTTTCTTT. This translates into CASSQKGQEAFF.

V is TRBV2 and J is TRBJ1-4; 10 nucleotides match TRBD1. V was pared by 6 bases and J by 5 bases, with 3 bases of the junction left unmatched. Per the germline V gene, CDR1 is SNHLY and CDR2 is FYNNEI. The CDR3 spans 14 residues. Written as DNA, the CDR3 is TGTGCCAGCAGGACAGGGGGCGGAAATGAAAAACTGTTTTTT. Its protein product is CASRTGGGNEKLFF.